The T cell receptor beta chain described here comes from a study of T cell changes during pregnancy in multiple sclerosis. The CDR3 runs to 12 residues. Germline V gene data show CDR1 as MDHEN and CDR2 as SYDVKM. V shed 8 bases and J shed 8 bases, with 15 bases lying between them. The table came from immunoSEQ multiplex PCR; TCRdb's copy has only in-frame clones and leaves some out. The table records just over 50,000 clones, about 90% of them present only once. The sample in question was CD4+ T cells from peripheral blood mononuclear cells, obtained after pregnancy. The V gene is TRBV28, the J gene TRBJ1-2; tentatively, D is TRBD1 (6 bases). The receptor's source is a female donor with multiple sclerosis, enrolled in a pregnancy study. The CDR3 here is CASHVGGRGYTF. DNA for the CDR3: TGTGCCAGCCACGTAGGGGGACGAGGCTACACCTTC.